Sequencing of this TCR beta chain was carried out in a study of identical twins. TCRdb re-analysed the 5' RACE reads in MiXCR, keeping a single row per CDR3 protein. The data contain 690,000 or so distinct CDR3 sequences, 8.6% of them seen just once; the ten biggest clones take up roughly 0.97%. The germline V gene has CDR1 KGHDR and CDR2 SFDVKD. V shed 1 base and J 2 bases; nucleotides not matched to a gene: 3. The CDR3 is made up of 15 amino acids. In its sample, this clonotype was seen a few times. These data also featured in a second study, about yellow fever vaccine responses in identical twins. From that study: Among the twins, the vaccine T cell response reportedly seemed partly convergent and partly personalized.

The specimen was PBMCs. The rearrangement joins TRBV24-1 to TRBJ2-5; TRBD1 matches 7 bases. This TCR was sampled from a woman aged 18-29 years in good health. The DNA for the CDR3 is TGTGCCACCAGTGATTTAGGGACAGCACAAGAGACCCAGTACTTC. Its protein is CATSDLGTAQETQYF.